This T cell receptor beta chain was profiled in a study of T cell changes during pregnancy in multiple sclerosis. Trimming pared 3 bases from V and 6 bases from J, leaving 6 bases between. CDR1 is SNHLY, CDR2 FYNNEI, per germline. CDR3 length: 11 amino acids. Repertoires were generated with immunoSEQ multiplex PCR, while TCRdb's copy carries only in-frame clones and drops some. The sample contains some 54,000 clones, 94% of which appear only once. The TCR was taken from a female donor with multiple sclerosis, enrolled in a pregnancy study. J is TRBJ2-7 and V is TRBV2, with D unclear. The sequencing here drew on CD8+ T cells from peripheral blood mononuclear cells, taken in the third trimester of pregnancy. CDR3 sequence reads: CASSDRFEQYF. The DNA for the CDR3 is TGTGCCAGCAGTGACAGATTCGAGCAGTACTTC.